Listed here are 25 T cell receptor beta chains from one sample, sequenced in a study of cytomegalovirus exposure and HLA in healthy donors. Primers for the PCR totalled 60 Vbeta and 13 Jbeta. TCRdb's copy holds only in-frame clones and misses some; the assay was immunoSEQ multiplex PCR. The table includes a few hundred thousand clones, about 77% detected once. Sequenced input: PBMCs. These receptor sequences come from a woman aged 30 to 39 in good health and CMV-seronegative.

The chain's CDR3 is CASSPPAQGGGNTIYF. The CDR3 DNA reads TGTGCCAGCTCACCACCCGCACAGGGTGGTGGAAACACCATATATTTT. The V call is TRBV18, the J call TRBJ1-3; a weak D match, TRBD1 (6 bases). With 0 bases removed from V and 3 bases from J, the gap between germline ends came to 12 bases. This CDR3 has 16 amino acids. Germline V gene sequence: CDR1 KGHSH, CDR2 LQKENI.

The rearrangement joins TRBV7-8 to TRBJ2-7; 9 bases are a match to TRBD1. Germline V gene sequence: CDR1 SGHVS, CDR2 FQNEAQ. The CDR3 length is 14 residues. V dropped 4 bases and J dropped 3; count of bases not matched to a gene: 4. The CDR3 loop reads CASSSDRGYYEQYF. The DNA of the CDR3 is TGTGCCAGCAGCTCGGACAGGGGCTACTACGAGCAGTACTTC.

This CDR3 is CAISDVGGYEQYF. CDR3 DNA sequence: TGTGCCATCAGTGATGTCGGCGGGTACGAGCAGTACTTC. This chain joins TRBV10-3 and TRBJ2-7, with a weak D call TRBD2 (5 bases). Germline loops: CDR1 ENHRY, CDR2 SYGVKD. Trimming left V 3 bases short and J 4 bases short, with 10 bases between. There are 13 residues in the CDR3.

For the CDR3, the DNA is TGTGCCATCAGTCCCCCCTGGGGGACTAGCGGGGGGGAAGAGACCCAGTACTTC. Its protein is CAISPPWGTSGGEETQYF. V usage is TRBV7-9 and J usage is TRBJ2-5; 16 nucleotides line up with TRBD2. V lost 10 bases, J lost 3 bases, and 14 bases stayed unmatched. CDR1 and CDR2 from the germline V gene are SEHNR and FQNEAQ (reference sequence). This CDR3 is built from 18 residues.

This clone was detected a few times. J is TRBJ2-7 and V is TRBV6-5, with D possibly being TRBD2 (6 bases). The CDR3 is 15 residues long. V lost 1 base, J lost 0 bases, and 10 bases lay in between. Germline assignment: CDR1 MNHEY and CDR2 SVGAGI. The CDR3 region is CASSYLPGGSYEQYF. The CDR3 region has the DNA TGTGCCAGCAGTTACTTGCCCGGGGGCTCCTACGAGCAGTACTTC.

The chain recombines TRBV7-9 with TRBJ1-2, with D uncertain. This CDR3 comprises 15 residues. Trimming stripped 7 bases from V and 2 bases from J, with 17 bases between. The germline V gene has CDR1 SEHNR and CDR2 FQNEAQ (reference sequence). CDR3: CASISLEAVNYGYTF. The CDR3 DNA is TGTGCCAGCATCAGCTTAGAAGCGGTCAACTATGGCTACACCTTC.

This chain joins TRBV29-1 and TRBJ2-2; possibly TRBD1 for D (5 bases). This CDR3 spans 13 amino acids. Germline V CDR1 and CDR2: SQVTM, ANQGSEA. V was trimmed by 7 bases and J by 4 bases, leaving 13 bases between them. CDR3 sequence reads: CSARAGPTGELFF. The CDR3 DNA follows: TGCAGCGCCCGGGCAGGGCCCACCGGGGAGCTGTTTTTT.

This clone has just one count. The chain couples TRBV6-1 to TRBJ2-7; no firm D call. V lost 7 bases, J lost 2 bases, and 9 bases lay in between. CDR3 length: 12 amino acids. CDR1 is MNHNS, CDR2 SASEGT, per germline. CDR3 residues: CASTSVTYEQYF. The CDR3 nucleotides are TGTGCCAGCACGTCAGTGACCTACGAGCAGTACTTC.

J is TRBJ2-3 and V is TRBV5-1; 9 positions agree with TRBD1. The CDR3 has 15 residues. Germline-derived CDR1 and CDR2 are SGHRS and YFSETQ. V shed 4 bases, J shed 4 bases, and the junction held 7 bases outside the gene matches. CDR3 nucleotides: TGCGCCAGCAGCAAGGACAGGGGAGGCGCAGATACGCAGTATTTT. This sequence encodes CASSKDRGGADTQYF.

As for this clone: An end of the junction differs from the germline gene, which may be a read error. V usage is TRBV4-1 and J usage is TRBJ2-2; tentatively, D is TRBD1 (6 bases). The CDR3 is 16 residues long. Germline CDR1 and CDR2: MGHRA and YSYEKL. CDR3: CDSSQETTGNTGELFF. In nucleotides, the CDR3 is TGCGACAGCAGCCAAGAAACGACAGGGAACACCGGGGAGCTGTTTTTT.

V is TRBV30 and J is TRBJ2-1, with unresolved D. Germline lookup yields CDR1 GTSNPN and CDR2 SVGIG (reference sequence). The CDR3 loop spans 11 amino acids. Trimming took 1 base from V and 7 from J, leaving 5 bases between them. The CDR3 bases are TGTGCCTGGAGTGGGGCTAATGAGCAGTTCTTC. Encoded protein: CAWSGANEQFF.

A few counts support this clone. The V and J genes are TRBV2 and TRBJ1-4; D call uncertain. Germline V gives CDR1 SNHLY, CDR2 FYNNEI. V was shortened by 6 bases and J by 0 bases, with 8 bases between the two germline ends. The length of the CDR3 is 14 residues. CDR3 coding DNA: TGTGCCAGCAGACTTCGTGCAACTAATGAAAAACTGTTTTTT. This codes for CASRLRATNEKLFF.

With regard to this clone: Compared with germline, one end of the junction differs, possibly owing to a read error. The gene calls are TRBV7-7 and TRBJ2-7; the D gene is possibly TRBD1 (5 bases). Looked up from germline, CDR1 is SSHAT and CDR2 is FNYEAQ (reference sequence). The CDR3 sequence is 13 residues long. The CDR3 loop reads CASSLDSHDEQYF. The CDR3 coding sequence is TGTGCTAGCAGCTTAGACAGTCATGACGAGCAGTACTTC.

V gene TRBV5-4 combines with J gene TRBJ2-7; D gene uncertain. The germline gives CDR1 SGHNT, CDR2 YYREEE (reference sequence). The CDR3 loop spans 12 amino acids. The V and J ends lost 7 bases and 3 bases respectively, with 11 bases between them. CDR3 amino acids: CASHGGSYEQYF. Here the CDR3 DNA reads TGTGCCAGCCATGGCGGAAGCTACGAGCAGTACTTC.

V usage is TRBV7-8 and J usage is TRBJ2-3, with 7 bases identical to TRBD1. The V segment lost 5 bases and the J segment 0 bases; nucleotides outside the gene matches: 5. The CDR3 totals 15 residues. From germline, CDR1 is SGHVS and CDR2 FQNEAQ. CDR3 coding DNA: TGTGCCAGCAGCGCAGGGACAGCTAGCACAGATACGCAGTATTTT. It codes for CASSAGTASTDTQYF.

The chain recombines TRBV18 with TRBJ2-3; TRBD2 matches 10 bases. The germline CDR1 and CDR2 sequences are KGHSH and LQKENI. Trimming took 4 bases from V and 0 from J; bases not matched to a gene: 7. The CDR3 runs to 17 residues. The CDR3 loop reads CASSHLAGDASTDTQYF. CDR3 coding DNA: TGTGCCAGCTCACACCTAGCGGGAGACGCTAGCACAGATACGCAGTATTTT.

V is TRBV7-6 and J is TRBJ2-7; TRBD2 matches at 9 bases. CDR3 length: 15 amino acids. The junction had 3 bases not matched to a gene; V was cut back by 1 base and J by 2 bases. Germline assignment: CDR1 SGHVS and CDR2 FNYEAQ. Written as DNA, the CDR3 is TGTGCCAGCAGCTTAGAGCTAGCGGGACCCTACGAGCAGTACTTC. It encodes CASSLELAGPYEQYF.

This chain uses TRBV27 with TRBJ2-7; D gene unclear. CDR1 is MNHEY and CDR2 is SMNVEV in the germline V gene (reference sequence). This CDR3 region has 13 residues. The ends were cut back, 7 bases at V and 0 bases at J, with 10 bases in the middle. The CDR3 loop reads CASKRSFSYEQYF. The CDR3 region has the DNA TGTGCCAGCAAGCGATCGTTCTCCTACGAGCAGTACTTC.

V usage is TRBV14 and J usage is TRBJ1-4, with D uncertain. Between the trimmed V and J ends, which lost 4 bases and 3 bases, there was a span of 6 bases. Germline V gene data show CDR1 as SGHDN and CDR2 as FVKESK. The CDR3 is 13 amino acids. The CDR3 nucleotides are TGTGCCAGCAGCCTCCATTCTAATGAAAAACTGTTTTTT. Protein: CASSLHSNEKLFF.

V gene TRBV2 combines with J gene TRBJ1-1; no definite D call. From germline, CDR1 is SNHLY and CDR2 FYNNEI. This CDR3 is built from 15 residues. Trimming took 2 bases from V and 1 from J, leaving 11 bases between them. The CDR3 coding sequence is TGTGCCAGCAGTGAAACGAAGGGAGCGAACACTGAAGCTTTCTTT. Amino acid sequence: CASSETKGANTEAFF.

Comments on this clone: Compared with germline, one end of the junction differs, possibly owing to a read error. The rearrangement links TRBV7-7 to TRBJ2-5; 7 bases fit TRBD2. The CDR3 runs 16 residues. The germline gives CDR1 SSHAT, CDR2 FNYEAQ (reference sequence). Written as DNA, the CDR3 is TGTGCTAGCAGCCGGATGGGGGGGACCTTACAAGAGACCCAGTACTTC. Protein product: CASSRMGGTLQETQYF. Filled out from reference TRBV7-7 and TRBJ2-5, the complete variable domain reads GAGVSQSPRYKVTKRGQDVTLRCDPISSHATLYWYQQALGQGPEFLTYFNYEAQPDKSGLPSDRFSAERPEGSISTLTIQRTEQRDSAMYRCASSRMGGTLQETQYFGPGTRLLVL.

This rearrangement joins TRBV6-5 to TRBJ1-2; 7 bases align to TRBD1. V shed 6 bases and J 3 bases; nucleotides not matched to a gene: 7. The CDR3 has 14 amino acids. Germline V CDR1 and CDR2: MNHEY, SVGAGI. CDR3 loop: CASRAPGTDYGYTF. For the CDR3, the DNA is TGTGCCAGCAGAGCTCCCGGGACAGACTATGGCTACACCTTC.

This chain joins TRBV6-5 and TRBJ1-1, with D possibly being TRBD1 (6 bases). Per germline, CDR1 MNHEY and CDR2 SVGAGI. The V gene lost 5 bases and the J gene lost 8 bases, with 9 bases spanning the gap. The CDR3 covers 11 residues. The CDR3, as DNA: TGTGCCAGCAGTCTTGGGACAGAAGCTTTCTTT. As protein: CASSLGTEAFF.

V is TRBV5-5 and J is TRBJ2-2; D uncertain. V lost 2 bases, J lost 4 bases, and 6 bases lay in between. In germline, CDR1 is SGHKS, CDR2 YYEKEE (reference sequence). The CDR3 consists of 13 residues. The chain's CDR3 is CASSFAVTGELFF. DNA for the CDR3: TGTGCCAGCAGCTTTGCGGTCACCGGGGAGCTGTTTTTT.

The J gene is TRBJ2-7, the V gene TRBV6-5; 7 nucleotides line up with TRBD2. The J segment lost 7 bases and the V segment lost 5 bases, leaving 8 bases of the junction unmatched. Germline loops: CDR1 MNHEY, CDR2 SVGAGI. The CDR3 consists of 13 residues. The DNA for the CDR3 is TGTGCCAGCAGTGCGGGTTACGGGAGGGAGCAGTACTTC. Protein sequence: CASSAGYGREQYF.